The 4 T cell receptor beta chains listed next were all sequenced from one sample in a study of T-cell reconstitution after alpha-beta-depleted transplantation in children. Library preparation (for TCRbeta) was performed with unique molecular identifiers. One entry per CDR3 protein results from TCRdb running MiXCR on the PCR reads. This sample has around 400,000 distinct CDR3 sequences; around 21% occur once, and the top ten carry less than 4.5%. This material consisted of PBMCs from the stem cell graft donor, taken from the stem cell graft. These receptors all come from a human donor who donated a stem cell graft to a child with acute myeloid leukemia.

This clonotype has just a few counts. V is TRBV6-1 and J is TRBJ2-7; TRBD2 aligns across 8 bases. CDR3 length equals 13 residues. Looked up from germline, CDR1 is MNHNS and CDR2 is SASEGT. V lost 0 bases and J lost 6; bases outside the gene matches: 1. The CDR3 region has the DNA TGTGCCAGCAGTGAAGCGGGACTAGGCGAGCAGTACTTC. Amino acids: CASSEAGLGEQYF.

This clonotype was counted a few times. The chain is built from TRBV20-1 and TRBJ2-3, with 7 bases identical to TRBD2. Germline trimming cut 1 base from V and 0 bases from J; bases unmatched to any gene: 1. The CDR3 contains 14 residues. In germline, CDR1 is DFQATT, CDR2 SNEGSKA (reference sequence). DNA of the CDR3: TGCAGTGCTAGAGCTAGCGGCAGCACAGATACGCAGTATTTT. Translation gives CSARASGSTDTQYF.

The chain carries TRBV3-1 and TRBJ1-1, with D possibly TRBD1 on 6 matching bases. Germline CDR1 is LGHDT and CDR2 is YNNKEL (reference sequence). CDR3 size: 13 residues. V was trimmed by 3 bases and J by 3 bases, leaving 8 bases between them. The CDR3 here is CASSHRQDTEAFF. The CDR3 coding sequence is TGTGCCAGCAGCCACCGACAGGACACTGAAGCTTTCTTT.

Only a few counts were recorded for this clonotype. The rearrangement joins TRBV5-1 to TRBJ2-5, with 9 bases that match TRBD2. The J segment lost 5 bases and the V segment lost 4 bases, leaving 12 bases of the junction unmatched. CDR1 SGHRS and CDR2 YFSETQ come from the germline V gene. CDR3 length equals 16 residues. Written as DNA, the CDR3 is TGCGCCAGCAGCACGGGTTTAGCGGGAGAATGGGAGACCCAGTACTTC. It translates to CASSTGLAGEWETQYF. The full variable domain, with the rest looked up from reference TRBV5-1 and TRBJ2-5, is KAGVTQTPRYLIKTRGQQVTLSCSPISGHRSVSWYQQTPGQGLQFLFEYFSETQRNKGNFPGRFSGRQFSNSRSEMNVSTLELGDSALYLCASSTGLAGEWETQYFGPGTRLLVL.